These T cell receptor beta chains were read from a single sample in a study of blood T cells in healthy people across ages. Each CDR3 protein is one row after TCRdb ran MiXCR on the 5' RACE reads. The sample includes about 1.6 million distinct CDR3 sequences, about 31% of them seen just once. The specimen sequenced was blood. Every receptor here comes from a woman in her twenties or thirties in good health. CDR3s include the opening cysteine and the closing phenylalanine or tryptophan.

>TRBJ1-2|TRBV6-1
CASSEAAGGWPLYGYTF
>TRBJ2-1|TRBV12-3/TRBV12-4
CASSLLRGYNEQFF
>TRBJ1-5|TRBV28
CASTQGNQPQHF
>TRBJ2-7|TRBV10-3
CAISESAEYDEQYF
>TRBJ2-7|TRBV20-1
CSAQGQNYEQYF
>TRBJ1-2|TRBV20-1
CSARPVVGEGYTF
>TRBJ2-7|TRBV6-5
CASSYSTGPYEQYF
>TRBJ2-1|TRBV20-1
CSAPDLAGGGNEQFF
>TRBJ2-7|TRBV5-5
CASSLPRVLSYEQYF
>TRBJ1-6|TRBV27
CASTTGGNSYNSPLHF
>TRBJ2-7|TRBV5-6
CASSLAARADQPYEQYF
>TRBJ1-5|TRBV6-1
CASSDKEPQHF
>TRBJ2-7|TRBV4-2
CASSQESGGGYEQYF
>TRBJ2-1|TRBV2
CASRPGRDLDEQFF
>TRBJ2-2|TRBV7-9
CASSLRGRVANTGELFF
>TRBJ2-7|TRBV18
CASSPETGNSVEQYF
>TRBJ2-1|TRBV27
CASSPLWTSGRPNGDEQFF
>TRBJ1-2|TRBV7-2
CASSSSPGQGYGYTF
>TRBJ2-1|TRBV12-3/TRBV12-4
CASSLLAQSYNEQFF
>TRBJ2-7|TRBV6-4
CASSPRPGDEQYF
>TRBJ2-7|TRBV12-3/TRBV12-4
CASRRSGEAYEQYF
>TRBJ2-1|TRBV7-9
CASSNTGQANNEQFF
>TRBJ2-5|TRBV11-2
CASSSETSSGQYF
>TRBJ2-1|TRBV6-1
CASRGREGLAGAAYSEQFF
>NA|TRBV20-1
CSARDRAEGQQETQYF
>TRBJ2-5|TRBV20-1
CSAIWTGTIPREQYF
>TRBJ2-1|TRBV5-6
CASSLWTSGSVYSEQFF
>TRBJ2-7|TRBV29-1
CSVVPGQGAYEQYF
>TRBJ2-3|TRBV5-1
CASRIAGTTDTQYF
>TRBJ1-5|TRBV10-3
CAISEFDSEEKHF
>TRBJ1-5|TRBV7-9
CASSLPSISNQPQHF
>TRBJ2-1|TRBV7-8
CASSLGGESYNEQFF
>TRBJ2-7|TRBV5-6
CASSSLRPGTGNYEQYF
>TRBJ2-5|TRBV4-1
CASSQDPQETQYF
>TRBJ1-2|TRBV5-1
CASSPLVGQGGYTF
>NA|TRBV21-1
CASSGSGRSHEQYF
>TRBJ2-7|TRBV5-1
CASSPRGFTYEQYF
>TRBJ2-1|TRBV6-5
CASSYGGLAGGGGNEQFF
>TRBJ2-3|TRBV7-9
CASSSEPVDTQYF
>TRBJ1-5|TRBV6-5
CASNQGVGQPQHF
>TRBJ1-1|TRBV4-1
CASSHGTGDPEAFF
>TRBJ1-2|TRBV4-1
CASSQGPGWGDGYTF
>TRBJ2-3|TRBV11-3
CASSPTGVTGTQYF
>TRBJ2-1|TRBV6-5
CASSYNAGWEQFF
>TRBJ2-7|TRBV14
CASSSGQGASYEQYF
>TRBJ2-1|TRBV27
CASSSSGVWNEQFF
>TRBJ1-2|TRBV7-9
CASSLGVREKHKRIAYGYTF
>TRBJ2-3|TRBV6-1
CASSERGASSTDTQYF
>TRBJ2-1|TRBV20-1
CSLLTTYNEQFF
>TRBJ2-5|TRBV18
CASSRRALAGNQETQYF
>TRBJ1-3|TRBV7-6
CASSLWGRADGNTIYF
>TRBJ2-7|TRBV7-2
CASSPRAPAGAEQYF
>TRBJ1-1|TRBV29-1
CSVESDHRAWTEAFF